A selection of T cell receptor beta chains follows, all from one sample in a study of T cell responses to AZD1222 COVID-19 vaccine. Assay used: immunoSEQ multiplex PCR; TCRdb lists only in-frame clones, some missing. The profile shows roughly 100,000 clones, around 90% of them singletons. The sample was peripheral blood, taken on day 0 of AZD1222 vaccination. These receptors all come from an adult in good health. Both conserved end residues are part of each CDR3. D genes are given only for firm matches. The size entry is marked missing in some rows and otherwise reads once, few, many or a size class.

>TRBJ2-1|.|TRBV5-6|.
TGTGCCAGCAGCTCGGCAGGGGGGTGGAATGAGCAGTTCTTC
CASSSAGGWNEQFF
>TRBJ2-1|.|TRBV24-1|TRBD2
TGTGCCACCAGTGATCTCGGACTAGCGGGCAATGAGCAGTTCTTC
CATSDLGLAGNEQFF
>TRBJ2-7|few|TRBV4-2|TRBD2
TGTGCCAGCAGCCAAGATAGAGGCGGGGGGGCCGACGAGCAGTACTTC
CASSQDRGGGADEQYF
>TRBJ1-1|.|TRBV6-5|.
TGTGCCAGCAGCCTAAATCAGGGGAACACTGAAGCTTTCTTT
CASSLNQGNTEAFF
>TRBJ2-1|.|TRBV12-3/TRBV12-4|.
TGTGCCAGCAGTGGTTACAATGAGCAGTTCTTC
CASSGYNEQFF
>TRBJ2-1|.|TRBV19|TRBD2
TGTGCCAGTTCCGGGCTGCGGGAGGGAGGGGATGAGCAGTTCTTC
CASSGLREGGDEQFF
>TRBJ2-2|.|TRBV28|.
TGTGCCACATCTAGTTCCCGGGAGCTGTTTTTT
CATSSSRELFF
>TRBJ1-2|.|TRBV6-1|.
TGTGCCAGCAGTGAATCGGTCAGGGTGTATGGCTACACCTTC
CASSESVRVYGYTF
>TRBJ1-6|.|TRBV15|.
TGTGCCACCAGCCGGGATATCACCGCGGCGGGATCACCCCTCCACTTT
CATSRDITAAGSPLHF
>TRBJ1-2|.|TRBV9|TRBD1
TGTGCCAGCAGCTCCACCCGACAGGGGAAGAACTATGGCTACACCTTC
CASSSTRQGKNYGYTF
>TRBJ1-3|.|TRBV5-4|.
TGTGCCAGCAGCCCCGACCGTTCTGGAAACACCATATATTTT
CASSPDRSGNTIYF
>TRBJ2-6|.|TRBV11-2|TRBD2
TGTGCCAGCAGCTTAGGACTAGCGGGATCTTCTGGGGCCAACGTCCTGACTTTC
CASSLGLAGSSGANVLTF
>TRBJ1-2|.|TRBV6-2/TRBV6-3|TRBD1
TGTGCCAGCAGTTCGACAGGGCGCGGCTACACCTTC
CASSSTGRGYTF
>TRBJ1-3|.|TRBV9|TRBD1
TGTGCCAGCACCCGTAGTGGGACAGGGGGCCGTGGAAACACCATATATTTT
CASTRSGTGGRGNTIYF
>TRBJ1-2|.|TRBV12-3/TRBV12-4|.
TGTGCCAGCAGTCCGGGTGGGGGCTACACCTTC
CASSPGGGYTF
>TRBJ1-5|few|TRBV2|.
TGTGCCAGCAGAATGCTAAAGCTTGATCAGCCCCAGCATTTT
CASRMLKLDQPQHF
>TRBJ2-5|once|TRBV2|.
TGTGCCAGCGGTGGGAACAGGGCATCCGAGACCCAGTACTTC
CASGGNRASETQYF
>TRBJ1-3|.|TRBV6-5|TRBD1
TGTGCCAGCAGTACGATGGACAGGTCTGGAAACACCATATATTTT
CASSTMDRSGNTIYF
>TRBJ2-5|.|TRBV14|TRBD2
TGTGCCAGCAGCCAAGACTCCGGACTAGCGAGTAGGGAGACCCAGTACTTC
CASSQDSGLASRETQYF
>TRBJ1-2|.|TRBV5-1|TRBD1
TGCGCCAGCAGCACCGGACAGGAACTCTATGGCTACACCTTC
CASSTGQELYGYTF
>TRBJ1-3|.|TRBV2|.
TGTGCCAGCGATAAACAGAACTCTGGAAACACCATATATTTT
CASDKQNSGNTIYF
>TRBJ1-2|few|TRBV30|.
TGTGCCTGGCACCGATCAACGAGCTATGGCTACACCTTC
CAWHRSTSYGYTF
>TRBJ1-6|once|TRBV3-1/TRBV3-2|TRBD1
TGTGCCAGCAGCCAACTTACAGGGGGTTCACCCCTCCACTTT
CASSQLTGGSPLHF
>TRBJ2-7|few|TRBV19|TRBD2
TGTGCCAGTAGTATCCCGGGGGGCGAGCAGTACTTC
CASSIPGGEQYF
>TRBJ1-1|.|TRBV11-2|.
TGTGCCAGCAGCGACGGTAGTGGCTCGACTTGCTTT
CASSDGSGSTCF
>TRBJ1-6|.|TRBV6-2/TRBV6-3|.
TGTGCCAGCAGTTACTCGAGGCGCCAGAGCTCCTATAATTCACCCCTCCACTTT
CASSYSRRQSSYNSPLHF
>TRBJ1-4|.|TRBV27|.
TGTGCCAGCACCCCATTGGGGCAGGGGAGATATGAAAAACTGTTTTTT
CASTPLGQGRYEKLFF
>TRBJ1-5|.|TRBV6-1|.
TGTGCCAGCAGTGAAGCGGAAGGGAGCGGGCAGCCCCAGCATTTT
CASSEAEGSGQPQHF
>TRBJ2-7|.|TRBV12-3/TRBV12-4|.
TGTGCCAGCAGACCGGGGACCTACGAGCAGTACTTC
CASRPGTYEQYF
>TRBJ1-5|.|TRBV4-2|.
TGTGCCAGCAGCCAAGGGGTTGACCTGGGGGTTCCCCAGCCCCAGCATTTT
CASSQGVDLGVPQPQHF
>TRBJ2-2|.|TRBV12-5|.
TGTGCTAGTGGTTTGGTACTCGGGGATATCGGGGAGCTGTTTTTT
CASGLVLGDIGELFF
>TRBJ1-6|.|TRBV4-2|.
TGTGCCAGCAGCCAAACCCCGGGCCCCGGAAATAATTCACCCCTCCACTTT
CASSQTPGPGNNSPLHF
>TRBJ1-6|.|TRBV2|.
TGTGCCAGCAGTTTTTCGGACCTAGGGAGTTCACCCCTCCACTTT
CASSFSDLGSSPLHF
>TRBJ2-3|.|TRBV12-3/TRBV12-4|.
TGTGCCAGCGAAGCGGGTACGCAGTATTTT
CASEAGTQYF
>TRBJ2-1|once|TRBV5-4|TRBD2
TGTGCCAGCAGGTATATAGCGGGCTCCTACAATGAGCAGTTCTTC
CASRYIAGSYNEQFF
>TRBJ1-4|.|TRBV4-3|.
TGCGCCAGCAGCCAAGATTATTCGGGTGGGAATGAAAAACTGTTTTTT
CASSQDYSGGNEKLFF
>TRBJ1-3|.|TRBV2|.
TGTGCCAGCAGGGCCTATGCCTTCTCTGGAAACACCATATATTTT
CASRAYAFSGNTIYF
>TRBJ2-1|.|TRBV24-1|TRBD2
TGTGCCACCAGTGATTTTACGCGGGAGAGAGCAAATGAGCAGTTCTTC
CATSDFTRERANEQFF
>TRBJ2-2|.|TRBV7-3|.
TGTGCCAGCAGCTTAGTAGCAGCCGGGGAGCTGTTTTTT
CASSLVAAGELFF
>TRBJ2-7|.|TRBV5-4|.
TGTGCCAGCAGCTTGGTGATGGAAGACGAGCAGTACTTC
CASSLVMEDEQYF